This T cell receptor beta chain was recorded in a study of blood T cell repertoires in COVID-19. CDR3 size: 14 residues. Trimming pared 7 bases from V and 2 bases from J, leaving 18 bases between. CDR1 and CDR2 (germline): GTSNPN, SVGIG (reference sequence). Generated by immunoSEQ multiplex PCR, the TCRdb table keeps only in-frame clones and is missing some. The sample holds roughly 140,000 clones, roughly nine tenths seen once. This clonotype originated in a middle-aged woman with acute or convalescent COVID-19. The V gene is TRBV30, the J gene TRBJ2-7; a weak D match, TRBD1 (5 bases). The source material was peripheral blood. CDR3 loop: CAFTGRERAYEQYF. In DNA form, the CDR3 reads TGTGCCTTCACCGGCAGGGAAAGGGCCTACGAGCAGTACTTC. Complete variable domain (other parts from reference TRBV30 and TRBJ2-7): SQTIHQWPATLVQPVGSPLSLECTVEGTSNPNLYWYRQAAGRGLQLLFYSVGIGQISSEVPQNLSASRPQDRQFILSSKKLLLSDSGFYLCAFTGRERAYEQYFGPGTRLTVT.